The sequence of this T cell receptor (beta chain) was determined in a study of Graves' ophthalmopathy and Graves' hyperthyroidism. Background on the study: The authors collected peripheral blood at initial diagnosis, before any treatment.

Amplification of TCR beta CDR3 regions used RNA transcripts. A first-round RT-PCR used HTBI primers, followed by a second-round multiplex PCR. MiXCR was run by TCRdb on the multiplex PCR reads, yielding one entry per CDR3 protein. The sample lists under 400,000 distinct CDR3 sequences; roughly 15% were seen once. CDR1 is MNHEY and CDR2 is SMNVEV in the germline V gene (reference sequence). The V gene lost 8 bases and the J gene lost 4 bases, with 15 bases spanning the gap. The length of the CDR3 is 13 residues. Study results and caveats: A majority of expanded thyroid clonotypes exceeding 0.001 frequency were likewise present in blood.

About this clonotype: No antigen is known for it.

This sequence originates from an adult man with Graves' ophthalmopathy. Sequencing input: peripheral blood. The chain uses TRBV27 and TRBJ2-7; D gene unclear. DNA for the CDR3: TGTGCCAGCCGCGGACGAGCCTCTTACGAGCAGTACTTC. It specifies CASRGRASYEQYF.